These T cell receptor beta chains were read from a single sample in a study of OX40 agonist ivuxolimab in advanced cancers. Assay: immunoSEQ multiplex PCR; the TCRdb copy retains only in-frame clones and omits some. The data hold over 75,000 clones, with approximately 88% observed a single time. The material sequenced was CD4+ or CD8+ T cells sorted from blood, taken in a trial of the OX40 agonist ivuxolimab. All receptors come from an adult with an advanced solid tumor such as melanoma, head and neck, liver or kidney cancer. The CDR3 runs from the conserved cysteine through the conserved F or W. The D gene is left open where the match is weak. Clone size is given for some rows only: seen once, a few or many times, or a class if the clone is expanded.

d_call j_call v_call clone_size cdr3_aa cdr3_nt
- TRBJ1-1 TRBV9 - CASSPQKMNTEAFF TGTGCCAGCAGCCCACAGAAAATGAACACTGAAGCTTTCTTT
- TRBJ2-7 TRBV29-1 - CSAFGAYSYEQYF TGCAGCGCCTTCGGGGCCTACTCCTACGAGCAGTACTTC
TRBD2 TRBJ2-5 TRBV10-3 - CAISGTSGRAETQYF TGTGCCATCAGTGGAACTAGCGGGAGAGCTGAGACCCAGTACTTC
TRBD1 TRBJ1-4 TRBV7-6 few CASSFLYRGKEKLFF TGTGCCAGCAGCTTTTTATACAGGGGGAAGGAAAAACTGTTTTTT
- TRBJ1-1 TRBV29-1 - CSGWGGQSTEAFF TGCAGCGGTTGGGGGGGGCAGAGCACTGAAGCTTTCTTT
- TRBJ1-1 TRBV4-2 - CASSQGWTSPNTEAFF TGTGCCAGCAGCCAAGGGTGGACGTCGCCGAACACTGAAGCTTTCTTT
- TRBJ1-5 TRBV9 - CASSVAGGRDSNQPQHF TGTGCCAGCAGCGTAGCGGGCGGCAGGGATAGCAATCAGCCCCAGCATTTT
- TRBJ1-4 TRBV6-5 - CASSSLGEKLFF TGTGCCAGCAGCTCCTTGGGTGAAAAACTGTTTTTT
- TRBJ1-1 TRBV20-1 - CSARGLAEAFF TGCAGTGCTAGAGGCCTAGCTGAAGCTTTCTTT
- TRBJ2-7 TRBV27 - CASSLRQDRGPSYEQYF TGTGCCAGCAGTCTCAGGCAGGATAGGGGACCCTCCTACGAGCAGTACTTC
- TRBJ2-2 TRBV28 - CASREVGPGELFF TGTGCCAGCAGAGAAGTTGGCCCCGGGGAGCTGTTTTTT
TRBD1 TRBJ2-5 TRBV2 - CASSGRDRGETQYF TGTGCCAGCAGTGGTCGGGACAGAGGGGAGACCCAGTACTTC
- TRBJ1-2 TRBV4-3 - CASSQSRGGNYGYTF TGCGCCAGCAGCCAGTCTCGCGGGGGCAACTATGGCTACACCTTC
- TRBJ2-3 TRBV9 - CASSVAGGASSGTDTQYF TGTGCCAGCAGCGTAGCAGGAGGTGCCAGTAGTGGCACAGATACGCAGTATTTT
- TRBJ1-1 TRBV18 - CASSTGGTTEAFF TGTGCCAGCTCGACCGGGGGGACCACTGAAGCTTTCTTT